This T cell receptor (beta chain) was retrieved from a study of CD8 T cells in ankylosing spondylitis. Study conclusions and caveats: Reported data indicate significant enrichment of disease-linked clones within matched ankylosing spondylitis synovial fluid. Clones linked with disease were CD8+ and fairly uncommon in the peripheral blood. What appeared characteristic of ankylosing spondylitis blood was a TCR beta motif of fewer than ten highly homologous variants.

Quantitative barcoded 5'-RACE was used to prepare TCR beta libraries. Via MiXCR, TCRdb re-called the 5' RACE reads, giving one row per CDR3 protein. The data contain 380,000 or so distinct CDR3 sequences, approximately 20% of them singletons. Per the germline V gene, CDR1 is DFQATT and CDR2 is SNEGSKA (reference sequence). The CDR3 is made up of 14 amino acids. The V end lost 0 bases, the J end lost 2 bases, and 10 bases lay between the germline ends. Regarding this clonotype: The antigen is unknown.

Sequencing input: blood, either unsorted or a sorted T cell fraction (not recorded which). V usage is TRBV20-1 and J usage is TRBJ1-1; tentative D call: TRBD1 (5 bases). This TCR came from a male donor with ankylosing spondylitis or in good health (not recorded which). CDR3 coding DNA: TGCAGTGCTAGAGATTTGGGGCCCAACACTGAAGCTTTCTTT. Translation gives CSARDLGPNTEAFF.